The clone carrying this T cell receptor (beta chain) occurred once. Per the authors' pipeline: Amplified reference gene primers provided the basis for estimating nucleated cell counts. Assay: immunoSEQ multiplex PCR; the TCRdb copy retains only in-frame clones and omits some. D and trimming come from the DNA, and the V and J calls and clone size come from that table. Of 150,000 to 200,000 clones detected, around nine tenths appear once; the ten largest clones hold around a fifth. This record belongs to a study of blood T cell repertoires in COVID-19. Turning to the study itself: Spain, Italy and the United States supplied samples that represented acute and convalescent COVID-19. Nucleic acid was either cDNA or gDNA, and it came from T cells, B-cell-depleted T cells, or PBMCs.

Germline-derived CDR1 and CDR2 are SGHVS and FQNEAQ. V trimming: 5 bases; J trimming: 2 bases; junction bases outside the gene matches: 7. CDR3 size: 16 residues. The chain has TRBV7-8 and TRBJ2-7; 12 bases fit TRBD2. The sample taken for sequencing was peripheral blood. The sequence was collected from a man in his sixties with active or convalescent COVID-19. CDR3 DNA: TGTGCCAGCAGCCCATACGGACTAGCGGGGACCTACGAGCAGTACTTC. As protein: CASSPYGLAGTYEQYF.